A single sample is the source of the 15 T cell receptor beta chains below, sequenced in a study of blood T cell repertoires in COVID-19. The table came from immunoSEQ multiplex PCR; TCRdb's copy has only in-frame clones and leaves some out. This table holds 200,000 to 250,000 clones, 65% to 85% found once. The sample comprised peripheral blood. All receptors come from a human donor in a cohort sampled during active COVID-19.

This clone was seen at least ten times. The rearrangement joins TRBV6-6 to TRBJ2-1, with TRBD1 identical over 9 bases. After removal of 6 bases from V and 4 bases from J, the junction contained 10 bases not matched to a gene. Per germline, CDR1 MNHNY and CDR2 SVGAGI (reference sequence). This CDR3 has 16 amino acids. The CDR3 here is CASSPPSGTGYNEQFF. CDR3 in DNA: TGTGCCAGCAGCCCCCCCTCCGGGACAGGGTACAATGAGCAGTTCTTC.

The table lists this clone with a count of one. V usage is TRBV10-3 and J usage is TRBJ2-5; perhaps TRBD2 as D (6 bases). In germline, CDR1 is ENHRY, CDR2 SYGVKD. The CDR3 consists of 13 residues. V lost 0 bases and J 5 bases, leaving 7 bases between the germline ends. The CDR3 loop is CAISESGRETQYF. Here the CDR3 DNA reads TGTGCCATCAGTGAGTCGGGGAGGGAGACCCAGTACTTC.

The rearrangement joins TRBV5-1 to TRBJ2-3, with D perhaps TRBD2 (5 bases). V dropped 4 bases and J dropped 2 bases, with 8 bases sitting between them. The length of the CDR3 is 13 residues. Germline V gives CDR1 SGHRS, CDR2 YFSETQ. The CDR3 DNA sequence: TGCGCCAGCAGCCTGACTAACACAGATACGCAGTATTTT. It codes for CASSLTNTDTQYF. The complete variable domain, with remaining parts taken from reference TRBV5-1 and TRBJ2-3, reads KAGVTQTPRYLIKTRGQQVTLSCSPISGHRSVSWYQQTPGQGLQFLFEYFSETQRNKGNFPGRFSGRQFSNSRSEMNVSTLELGDSALYLCASSLTNTDTQYFGPGTRLTVL.

This clone was counted once. J is TRBJ2-1 and V is TRBV6-5; D might be TRBD1 (6 bases). The CDR3 extends over 14 amino acids. The V end lost 6 bases, the J end lost 6 bases, and 15 bases lay between the germline ends. Germline V gene lookup returns CDR1 MNHEY and CDR2 SVGAGI. CDR3 in amino acids: CASRVGGAINEQFF. The CDR3 DNA reads as TGTGCCAGCAGGGTTGGGGGCGCGATCAATGAGCAGTTCTTC.

J is TRBJ1-1 and V is TRBV27, with 7 bases that match TRBD1. CDR1 and CDR2 (germline): MNHEY, SMNVEV (reference sequence). The CDR3 is 13 residues long. V was clipped by 6 bases and J by 1 base; unmatched bases: 2. CDR3 in DNA: TGTGCCAGCAGCCGGGACAGGAACACTGAAGCTTTCTTT. Its protein product is CASSRDRNTEAFF.

This clone has just one count. The chain couples TRBV2 to TRBJ2-1; TRBD2 matches at 11 bases. J lost 7 bases, V lost 5 bases, and 4 bases had no gene match. The CDR3 totals 14 residues. CDR1 is SNHLY and CDR2 is FYNNEI in the germline V gene. This CDR3 reads CASSFSGRENEQFF. The CDR3 DNA reads TGTGCCAGCAGTTTTAGCGGGAGGGAGAATGAGCAGTTCTTC.

The J gene is TRBJ2-5, the V gene TRBV6-5; D possibly corresponds to TRBD1 (5 bases). Germline V gives CDR1 MNHEY, CDR2 SVGAGI. CDR3 size: 14 residues. The germline V and J ends were trimmed by 5 bases and 1 base, with 11 bases remaining between them. CDR3: CASSKTGIQETQYF. In nucleotides, the CDR3 is TGTGCCAGCAGTAAAACAGGTATCCAAGAGACCCAGTACTTC.

The chain links TRBV19 to TRBJ1-2; D is unresolved. Trimming removed 3 bases from V and 8 bases from J, with 19 bases in between. There are 15 residues in the CDR3. Germline V lookup: CDR1 LNHDA, CDR2 SQIVND (reference sequence). CDR3 in amino acids: CASSMEVASLYGYTF. The CDR3 nucleotides are TGTGCCAGTAGTATGGAGGTGGCGTCTCTCTACGGCTACACCTTC.

The rearrangement links TRBV28 to TRBJ2-5; 7 positions agree with TRBD2. Germline lookup yields CDR1 MDHEN and CDR2 SYDVKM. The V segment lost 2 bases and the J segment 5 bases; nucleotides outside the gene matches: 5. CDR3 length: 14 amino acids. The CDR3 nucleotides read TGTGCCAGCAGTTTAGGGGGGGGGTTCGAGACCCAGTACTTC. Encoded protein: CASSLGGGFETQYF.

This chain connects TRBV19 to TRBJ1-4; no firm D call. In germline, CDR1 is LNHDA, CDR2 SQIVND (reference sequence). The V end lost 5 bases, the J end lost 1 base, and 11 bases lay between the germline ends. The CDR3 totals 15 residues. Written as DNA, the CDR3 is TGTGCCAGTAGTCGGATGACGGGAACTAATGAAAAACTGTTTTTT. It codes for CASSRMTGTNEKLFF.

This clone was picked up one time. The chain is built from TRBV7-9 and TRBJ2-7; 8 bases agree with TRBD1. Trimming cost V 5 bases and J 0 bases; bases outside gene matches: 3. The germline V gene has CDR1 SEHNR and CDR2 FQNEAQ (reference sequence). The CDR3 has 14 residues. CDR3 DNA sequence: TGTGCCAGCAGCCAGGGGGCTCACTCCTACGAGCAGTACTTC. The encoded protein is CASSQGAHSYEQYF.

This chain links TRBV9 with TRBJ2-6; 8 bases align to TRBD1. V lost 4 bases, J lost 0 bases, and 12 bases stayed unmatched. The CDR3 contains 19 residues. Germline lookup yields CDR1 SGDLS and CDR2 YYNGEE. The CDR3 nucleotides are TGTGCCAGCAGCAGCGCCGGGACAGGCGACTACTCTGGGGCCAACGTCCTGACTTTC. Protein: CASSSAGTGDYSGANVLTF.

This chain uses TRBV12-3 or TRBV12-4 with TRBJ1-1; 7 bases line up with TRBD1. This CDR3 spans 12 amino acids. The J segment lost 4 bases and the V segment lost 6 bases, leaving 2 bases of the junction unmatched. The CDR3 region is CASRTGFTEAFF. The CDR3 DNA follows: TGTGCCAGCAGGACAGGGTTCACTGAAGCTTTCTTT.

A single count supports this clone. The rearrangement joins TRBV28 to TRBJ2-1, with TRBD1 matching over 10 bases. Germline V CDR1 and CDR2: MDHEN, SYDVKM. The CDR3 extends over 15 amino acids. Trimming removed 7 bases from V and 4 bases from J; junction bases left unmatched: 7. The DNA of the CDR3 is TGTGCCAGCAACCGACAGGGGGCGCAGTACAATGAGCAGTTCTTC. This translates into CASNRQGAQYNEQFF.

The rearrangement uses TRBV6-5 and TRBJ2-1; perhaps TRBD1 as D (5 bases). The CDR3 extends over 14 amino acids. The V end lost 6 bases, the J end lost 10 bases, and 19 bases lay between the germline ends. Germline V CDR1 and CDR2: MNHEY, SVGAGI. The CDR3 spells CASSSRGRYWEQFF. DNA of the CDR3: TGTGCCAGCAGCAGTAGGGGTAGATATTGGGAGCAGTTCTTC.